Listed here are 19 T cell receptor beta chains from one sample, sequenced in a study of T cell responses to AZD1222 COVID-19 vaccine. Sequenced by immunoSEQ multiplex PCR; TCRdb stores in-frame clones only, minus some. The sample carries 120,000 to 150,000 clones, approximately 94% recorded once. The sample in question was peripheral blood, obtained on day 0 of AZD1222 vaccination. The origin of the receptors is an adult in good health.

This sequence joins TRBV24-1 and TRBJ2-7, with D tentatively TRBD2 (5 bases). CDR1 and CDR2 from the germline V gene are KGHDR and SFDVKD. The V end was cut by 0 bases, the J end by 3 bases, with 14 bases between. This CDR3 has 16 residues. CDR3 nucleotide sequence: TGTGCCACCAGTGATTTGGCAGGCGGGTCCTTCTACGAGCAGTACTTC. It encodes CATSDLAGGSFYEQYF.

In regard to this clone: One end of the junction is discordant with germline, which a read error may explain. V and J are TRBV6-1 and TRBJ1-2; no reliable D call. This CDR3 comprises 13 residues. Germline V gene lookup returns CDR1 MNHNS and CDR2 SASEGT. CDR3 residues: CASSELGTDPDGF. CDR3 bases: TGTGCCAGCAGTGAACTCGGAACGGATCCGGACGGGTTC.

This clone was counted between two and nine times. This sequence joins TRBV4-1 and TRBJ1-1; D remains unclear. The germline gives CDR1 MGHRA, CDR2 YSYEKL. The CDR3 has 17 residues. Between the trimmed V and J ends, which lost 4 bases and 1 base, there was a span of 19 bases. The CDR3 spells CASSRSNLERRNTEAFF. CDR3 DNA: TGCGCCAGCAGCCGCTCTAATCTGGAACGCCGGAACACTGAAGCTTTCTTT.

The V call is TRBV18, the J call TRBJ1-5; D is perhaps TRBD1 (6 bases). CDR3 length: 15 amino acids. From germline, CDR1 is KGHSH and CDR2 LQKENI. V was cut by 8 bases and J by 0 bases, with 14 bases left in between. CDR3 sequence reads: CASAGGGNSNQPQHF. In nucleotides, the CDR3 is TGTGCCAGCGCGGGAGGGGGGAATAGCAATCAGCCCCAGCATTTT.

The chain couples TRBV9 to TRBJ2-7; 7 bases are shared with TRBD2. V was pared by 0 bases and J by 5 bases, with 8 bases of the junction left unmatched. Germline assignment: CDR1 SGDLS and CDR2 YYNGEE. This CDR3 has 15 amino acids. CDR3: CASSVEGGRVDEQYF. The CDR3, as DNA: TGTGCCAGCAGCGTAGAAGGCGGGAGAGTTGACGAGCAGTACTTC.

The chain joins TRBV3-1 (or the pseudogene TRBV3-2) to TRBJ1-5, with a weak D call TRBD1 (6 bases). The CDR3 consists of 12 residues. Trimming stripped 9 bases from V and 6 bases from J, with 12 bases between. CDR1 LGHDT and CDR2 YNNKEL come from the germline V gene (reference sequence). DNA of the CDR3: TGTGCCAGTGGGACATGGGCTCAGCCCCAGCATTTT. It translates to CASGTWAQPQHF.

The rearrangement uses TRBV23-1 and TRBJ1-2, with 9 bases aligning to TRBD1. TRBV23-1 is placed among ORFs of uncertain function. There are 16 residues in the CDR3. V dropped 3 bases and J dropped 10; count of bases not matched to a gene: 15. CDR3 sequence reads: CASSHPGGQGGVPYTF. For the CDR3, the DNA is TGCGCCAGCAGTCACCCCGGGGGACAGGGAGGTGTCCCCTACACCTTC.

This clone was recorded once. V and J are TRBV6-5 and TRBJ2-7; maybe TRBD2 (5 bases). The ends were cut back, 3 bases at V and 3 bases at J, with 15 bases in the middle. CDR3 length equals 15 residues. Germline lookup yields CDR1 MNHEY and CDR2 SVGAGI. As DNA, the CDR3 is TGTGCCAGCAGTTATGCGACTACCGGGGACTACGAGCAGTACTTC. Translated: CASSYATTGDYEQYF.

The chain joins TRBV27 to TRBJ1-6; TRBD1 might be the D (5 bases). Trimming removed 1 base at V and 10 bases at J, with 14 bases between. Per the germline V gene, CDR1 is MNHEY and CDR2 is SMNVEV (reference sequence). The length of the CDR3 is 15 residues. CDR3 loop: CASSLWEGRESPLHF. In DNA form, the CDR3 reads TGTGCCAGCAGTTTATGGGAAGGCAGGGAATCACCCCTCCACTTT.

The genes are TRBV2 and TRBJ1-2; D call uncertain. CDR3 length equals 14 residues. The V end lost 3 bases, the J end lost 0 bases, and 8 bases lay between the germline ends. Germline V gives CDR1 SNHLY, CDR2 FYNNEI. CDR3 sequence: CASSDGLANYGYTF. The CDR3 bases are TGTGCCAGCAGTGATGGGCTAGCTAACTATGGCTACACCTTC.

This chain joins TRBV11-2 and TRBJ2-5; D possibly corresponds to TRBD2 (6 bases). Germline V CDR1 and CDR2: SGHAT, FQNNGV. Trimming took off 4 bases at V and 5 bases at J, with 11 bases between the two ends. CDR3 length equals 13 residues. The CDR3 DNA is TGTGCCAGCAGCTCCTGGAGCGGGGAGACCCAGTACTTC. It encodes CASSSWSGETQYF.

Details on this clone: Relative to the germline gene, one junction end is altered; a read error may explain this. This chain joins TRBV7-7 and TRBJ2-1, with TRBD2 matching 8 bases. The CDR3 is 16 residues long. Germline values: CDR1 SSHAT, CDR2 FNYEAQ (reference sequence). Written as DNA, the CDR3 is TGTGCTAGCAGCCCCCGGGGGGGCGGCTCCTACAATGAGCAGTTCTTC. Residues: CASSPRGGGSYNEQFF.

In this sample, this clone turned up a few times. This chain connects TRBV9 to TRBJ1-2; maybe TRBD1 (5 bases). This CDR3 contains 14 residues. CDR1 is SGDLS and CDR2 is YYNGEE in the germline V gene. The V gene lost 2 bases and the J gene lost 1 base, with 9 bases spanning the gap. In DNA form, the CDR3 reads TGTGCCAGCAGCGTGCAGGGCGATAACTATGGCTACACCTTC. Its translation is CASSVQGDNYGYTF.

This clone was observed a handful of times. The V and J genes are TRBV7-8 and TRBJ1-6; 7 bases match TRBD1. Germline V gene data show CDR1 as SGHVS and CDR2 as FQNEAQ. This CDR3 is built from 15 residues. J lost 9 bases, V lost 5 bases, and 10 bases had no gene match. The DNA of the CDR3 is TGTGCCAGCAGCCTCCGACAGGGAGGTCGTTCACCCCTCCACTTT. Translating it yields CASSLRQGGRSPLHF.

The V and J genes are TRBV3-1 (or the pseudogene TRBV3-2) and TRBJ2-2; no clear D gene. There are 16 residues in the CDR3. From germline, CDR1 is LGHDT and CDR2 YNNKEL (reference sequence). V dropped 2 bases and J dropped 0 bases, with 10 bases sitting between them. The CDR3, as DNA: TGTGCCAGCAGCCAAAAAGGCCGATCGAACACCGGGGAGCTGTTTTTT. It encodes CASSQKGRSNTGELFF.

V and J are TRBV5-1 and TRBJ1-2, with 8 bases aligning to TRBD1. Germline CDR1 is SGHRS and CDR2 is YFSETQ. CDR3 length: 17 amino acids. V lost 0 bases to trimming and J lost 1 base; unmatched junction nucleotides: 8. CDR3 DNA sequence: TGCGCCAGCAGCTTGGATTCGGGGACAGGCCTTAACTATGGCTACACCTTC. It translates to CASSLDSGTGLNYGYTF.

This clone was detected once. CDR3 residues: CASSLVGITGGNTIYF. The DNA for the CDR3 is TGTGCCAGCAGCTTAGTAGGGATTACAGGAGGAAACACCATATATTTT. The rearrangement uses TRBV7-2 and TRBJ1-3; a possible D gene is TRBD1 (5 bases). Germline V gene lookup returns CDR1 SGHTA and CDR2 FQGNSA. V lost 1 base, J lost 4 bases, and 14 bases lay in between. This CDR3 spans 16 amino acids.

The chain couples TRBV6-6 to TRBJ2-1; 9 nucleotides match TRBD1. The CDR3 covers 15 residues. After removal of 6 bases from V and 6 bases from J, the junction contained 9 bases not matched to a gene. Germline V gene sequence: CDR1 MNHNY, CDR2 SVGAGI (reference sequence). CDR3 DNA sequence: TGTGCCAGCAGCCGACCGGGACAGGGATCCAATGAGCAGTTCTTC. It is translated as CASSRPGQGSNEQFF.

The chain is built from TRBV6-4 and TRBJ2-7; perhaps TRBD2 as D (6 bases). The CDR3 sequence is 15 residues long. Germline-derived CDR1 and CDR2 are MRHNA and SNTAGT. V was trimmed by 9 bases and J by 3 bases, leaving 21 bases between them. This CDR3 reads CARSLWQGLFYEQYF. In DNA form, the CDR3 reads TGTGCCAGGTCGCTTTGGCAGGGACTCTTCTACGAGCAGTACTTC.